These 14 T cell receptor beta chains originate from one sample sequenced in a study of blood T cell repertoires in COVID-19. Measured with immunoSEQ multiplex PCR; TCRdb has only the in-frame clones, and not every one. The top ten hold approximately 3.3% of the sample, which has 98,000 or so clones, roughly 80% seen once. The sequenced sample was peripheral blood. Receptors originate from a woman at least 80 years old with active or convalescent COVID-19.

The rearrangement joins TRBV19 to TRBJ1-2, with D tentatively TRBD1 (6 bases). The CDR3 runs 14 residues. Trimming took off 6 bases at V and 8 bases at J, with 19 bases between the two ends. In germline, CDR1 is LNHDA, CDR2 SQIVND (reference sequence). CDR3 sequence (DNA): TGTGCCAGTAGAAAAGCGAAGAACAGGGAGGGCTACACCTTC. This encodes CASRKAKNREGYTF.

The chain joins TRBV7-2 to TRBJ1-1, with TRBD1 as a possible D gene (6 bases). CDR3 length equals 12 residues. V dropped 4 bases and J dropped 11 bases, with 14 bases sitting between them. The germline CDR1 and CDR2 sequences are SGHTA and FQGNSA. The CDR3 reads CASSSYREYAFF. The CDR3 DNA follows: TGTGCCAGCAGCTCCTACAGGGAGTACGCTTTCTTT.

This rearrangement joins TRBV12-3 or TRBV12-4 to TRBJ1-5; no clear D gene. This CDR3 is built from 12 residues. V lost 5 bases to trimming and J lost 9 bases, with 11 bases between them. CDR3 sequence (DNA): TGTGCCAGCAGTCTGTCCGGCGGGCCCCAGCATTTT. Translating gives CASSLSGGPQHF.

The rearrangement uses TRBV10-1 and TRBJ2-2; TRBD1 agrees at 9 bases. After removal of 9 bases from V and 4 bases from J, the junction contained 9 bases not matched to a gene. Germline CDR1 WNHNN, CDR2 SYGVQD (reference sequence). The CDR3 sequence is 15 residues long. The CDR3 protein is CASRDRGGTTGELFF. As DNA, the CDR3 is TGCGCCAGTCGTGACAGGGGGGGGACCACCGGGGAGCTGTTTTTT.

The genes are TRBV5-1 and TRBJ2-4; D not certain. Germline-derived CDR1 and CDR2 are SGHRS and YFSETQ. The CDR3 has 16 amino acids. Trimming removed 0 bases from V and 9 bases from J, with 19 bases in between. CDR3: CASSLEVVTVYSIQYF. DNA for the CDR3: TGCGCCAGCAGCTTGGAGGTTGTAACAGTGTATAGCATTCAGTACTTC. Together with reference TRBV5-1 and TRBJ2-4, the CDR3 gives the full variable domain: KAGVTQTPRYLIKTRGQQVTLSCSPISGHRSVSWYQQTPGQGLQFLFEYFSETQRNKGNFPGRFSGRQFSNSRSEMNVSTLELGDSALYLCASSLEVVTVYSIQYFGAGTRLSVL.

This chain links TRBV6-6 with TRBJ1-1, with a possible D match to TRBD1 (6 bases). V dropped 5 bases and J dropped 4 bases, with 14 bases sitting between them. Germline assignment: CDR1 MNHNY and CDR2 SVGAGI (reference sequence). The CDR3 sequence is 14 residues long. For the CDR3, the DNA is TGTGCCAGCAGTCCCCAGTTAGGGGGCACTGAAGCTTTCTTT. It specifies CASSPQLGGTEAFF.

The chain couples TRBV5-4 to TRBJ2-1, with 8 bases fitting TRBD2. Germline V gives CDR1 SGHNT, CDR2 YYREEE (reference sequence). Trimming cost V 0 bases and J 13 bases; bases outside gene matches: 6. This CDR3 has 13 residues. The CDR3 nucleotides read TGTGCCAGCAGCTTGGCGGGAGGGAAAGAACAGTTCTTC. Residues: CASSLAGGKEQFF.

The chain links TRBV30 to TRBJ1-2; tentatively, D is TRBD1 (6 bases). Germline V gene lookup returns CDR1 GTSNPN and CDR2 SVGIG (reference sequence). The V end was cut by 0 bases, the J end by 4 bases, with 15 bases between. The CDR3 is 15 residues long. The CDR3 nucleotides are TGTGCCTGGAGTGTATATGGGGGCGTGGGCTATGGCTACACCTTC. Its translation is CAWSVYGGVGYGYTF.

V is TRBV24-1 and J is TRBJ1-5; TRBD1 matches at 10 bases. The ends lost 6 bases at V and 7 bases at J; junction bases unmatched: 5. This CDR3 region has 14 residues. Germline V gives CDR1 KGHDR, CDR2 SFDVKD. CDR3 protein: CATSSEGQGQPQHF. CDR3 coding DNA: TGTGCCACCAGTAGCGAGGGACAGGGGCAGCCCCAGCATTTT.

The genes are TRBV5-6 and TRBJ2-5; TRBD1 aligns across 9 bases. This CDR3 spans 15 amino acids. V trimming: 2 bases; J trimming: 4 bases; junction bases outside the gene matches: 6. In germline, CDR1 is SGHDT, CDR2 YYEEEE. The CDR3 bases are TGTGCCAGCAGCTTTACAGGGACAGGGCTAGAGACCCAGTACTTC. Amino acid sequence: CASSFTGTGLETQYF.

This clone appeared a few times. The chain combines TRBV2 with TRBJ2-3; 13 positions match TRBD2. This CDR3 contains 15 residues. Germline CDR1 is SNHLY and CDR2 is FYNNEI. The J segment lost 4 bases and the V segment lost 6 bases, leaving 4 bases of the junction unmatched. CDR3 residues: CASSRTSGGADTQYF. CDR3 nucleotide sequence: TGTGCCAGCAGCCGGACTAGCGGGGGTGCAGATACGCAGTATTTT.

This sequence joins TRBV27 and TRBJ2-5; 14 nucleotides line up with TRBD2. Unmatched junction bases numbered 1, after V lost 3 bases and J lost 4 bases. CDR1 is MNHEY and CDR2 is SMNVEV in the germline V gene (reference sequence). The CDR3 spans 15 residues. The CDR3 DNA sequence: TGTGCCAGCAGTTTCGGGACTAGCGGGAGAGAGACCCAGTACTTC. Protein product: CASSFGTSGRETQYF.

The V and J genes are TRBV7-2 and TRBJ2-7; TRBD2 agrees at 7 bases. CDR1 SGHTA and CDR2 FQGNSA come from the germline V gene. V was pared by 4 bases and J by 6 bases, with 15 bases of the junction left unmatched. This CDR3 contains 16 residues. CDR3 region: CASSSVSGARGIEQYF. The CDR3 DNA reads as TGTGCCAGCAGCTCTGTAAGCGGGGCCCGCGGGATCGAGCAGTACTTC.

The rearrangement links TRBV7-3 to TRBJ1-2; 8 bases line up with TRBD1. Germline loops: CDR1 SGHTA, CDR2 FQGTGA. The J segment lost 8 bases and the V segment lost 3 bases, leaving 8 bases of the junction unmatched. The CDR3 covers 14 residues. The CDR3 region has the DNA TGTGCCAGCAGCTTCTCCGCGACAGGGGTCGGCTACACCTTC. The encoded protein is CASSFSATGVGYTF. Complete variable domain (other parts from reference TRBV7-3 and TRBJ1-2): GAGVSQTPSNKVTEKGKYVELRCDPISGHTALYWYRQSLGQGPEFLIYFQGTGAADDSGLPNDRFFAVRPEGSVSTLKIQRTERGDSAVYLCASSFSATGVGYTFGSGTRLTVV.